A selection of T cell receptor beta chains follows, all from one sample in a study of T cells in Graves' hyperthyroidism and ophthalmopathy. TCRdb reanalysed the multiplex PCR reads using MiXCR and keeps one entry per CDR3 protein. The table lists hundreds of thousands of distinct CDR3 sequences, 11% to 15% of them singletons, with roughly 5.7% in the top ten. Material for sequencing was blood. The receptors come from a woman in her thirties with Graves' hyperthyroidism that later progressed to Graves' ophthalmopathy. Both conserved end residues are part of each CDR3. A D gene is named only where the DNA matches it firmly. Not every row has a clone size; where given, it reads once, few, many or a size class.

J gene	D gene	V gene	clone size	CDR3 DNA	CDR3 protein
TRBJ2-7	-	TRBV6-6	many	TGTGCCAGCAGTTACCTTGGGAGCCAGGCCTACGAGCAGTACTTC	CASSYLGSQAYEQYF
TRBJ1-6	-	TRBV28	many	TGTGCAAGCCAGCCCTGGGTGGGGGGTTCACCCCTCCACTTT	CASQPWVGGSPLHF
TRBJ2-7	-	TRBV12-3/TRBV12-4	many	TGTGCCAGCAGTTTCTTGTTCCGGGGGGAGCAGTACTTC	CASSFLFRGEQYF
TRBJ2-5	-	TRBV20-1	many	TGCAGTGCTAGACGGGGGAGGAGTCACCAAGAGACCCAGTACTTC	CSARRGRSHQETQYF
TRBJ2-7	-	TRBV28	many	TGTGCCAGCAGGGGGTACAGCTCCTACGAGCAGTACTTC	CASRGYSSYEQYF
TRBJ2-1	TRBD2	TRBV6-5	-	TGTGCCAGCAGTTACAATCCCCTAGCGGGAGGCCTCTACAATGAGCAGTTCTTC	CASSYNPLAGGLYNEQFF
TRBJ2-1	-	TRBV7-3	many	TGTGCCAGCAGCTTAGATCAGGGCGGAGAGCAGTTCTTC	CASSLDQGGEQFF
TRBJ1-4	TRBD1	TRBV20-1	once	TGCAGTGCTGGGGGACAGGGGTCAGAAGAAAAACTGTTTTTT	CSAGGQGSEEKLFF
TRBJ2-7	-	TRBV7-9	many	TGTGCCAGCAGCTTCTCGAGGCGGAGCTCCTACGAGCAGTACTTC	CASSFSRRSSYEQYF
TRBJ2-1	-	TRBV7-9	few	TGTGCCAGCAGCCGACCTGACAATGAGCAGTTCTTC	CASSRPDNEQFF
TRBJ2-1	TRBD1	TRBV2	many	TGTGCCAGCAGTGGGCCGACAGGGACCAATGAGCAGTTCTTC	CASSGPTGTNEQFF
TRBJ1-1	-	TRBV3-1	-	TGTGCCAGCGGGACACAAAACATTGAAGCTTTCTTT	CASGTQNIEAFF
TRBJ2-2	TRBD2	TRBV19	-	TGTGCCAGTAGTCTAGGGACTAGCGGGGAGCTGTTTTTT	CASSLGTSGELFF
TRBJ1-5	TRBD1	TRBV11-3	-	TGTGCCAGCAGTCATCTCGTGAAGGACAGGGGTAGCAATCAGCCCCAGCATTTT	CASSHLVKDRGSNQPQHF
TRBJ1-4	-	TRBV2	many	TGTGCCAGCAGTTACGAACAGGCGATAAATGAAAAACTGTTTTTT	CASSYEQAINEKLFF
TRBJ2-1	TRBD2	TRBV24-1	many	TGTGCCACCAGTGATGAGGGACTAGCGGGTTACAATGAGCAGTTCTTC	CATSDEGLAGYNEQFF
TRBJ2-5	-	TRBV27	many	TGTGCCACCAGAAAGAGCGACCAAGAGACCCAGTACTTC	CATRKSDQETQYF
TRBJ2-3	TRBD2	TRBV10-3	-	TGTGCCATCAAAGCGGGACTAGCGGGGGCCGGAGATACGCAGTATTTT	CAIKAGLAGAGDTQYF
TRBJ2-7	-	TRBV12-3/TRBV12-4	few	TGTGCCAGCAGTTCGAGCCCAGCCGCCGAGCAGTACTTC	CASSSSPAAEQYF
TRBJ2-3	TRBD2	TRBV3-1	many	TGTGCCAGCAGCCAAGAAGTGGTACTAGCGGGAATCACAGATACGCAGTATTTT	CASSQEVVLAGITDTQYF
TRBJ2-7	-	TRBV5-1	many	TGCGCCAGCAGCTTGGCCCAGGGCCTGGCTTTCGACGAGCAGTACTTC	CASSLAQGLAFDEQYF
TRBJ2-7	TRBD1	TRBV5-1	many	TGCGCCAGCAGAACGGGACAGGTCTACGAGCAGTACTTC	CASRTGQVYEQYF
TRBJ2-5	-	TRBV19	-	TGTGCCAGTAGTATCCCCCAAGAGACCCAGTACTTC	CASSIPQETQYF
TRBJ2-7	-	TRBV11-2	many	TGTGCCAGCAGCTTAGGGGGATGGGAGCAGTACTTC	CASSLGGWEQYF
TRBJ2-1	TRBD1	TRBV7-8	many	TGTGCCAGCAGCTTAGGGACAGGGGTCCCCTACAATGAGCAGTTCTTC	CASSLGTGVPYNEQFF
TRBJ1-4	-	TRBV12-3/TRBV12-4	-	TGTGCCAGCAGTCTCTCGGAGGGTCAAAAACTGTTTTTT	CASSLSEGQKLFF
TRBJ2-3	TRBD2	TRBV12-3/TRBV12-4	many	TGTGCCAGCAGTTTCGGAGCGGGAGTAGATACGCAGTATTTT	CASSFGAGVDTQYF
TRBJ2-7	-	TRBV11-2	many	TGTGCCAGCAGCCCCCAGGGACCGCCTTACGAGCAGTACTTC	CASSPQGPPYEQYF
TRBJ1-1	-	TRBV4-1	-	TGCGCCAGCAGCCAAGCCCGCCCGGGGGGCGGCACTGAAGCTTTCTTT	CASSQARPGGGTEAFF
TRBJ2-7	TRBD1	TRBV28	few	TGTGCCAGCAGGTCCGGGGGACAGGGGTCCGGCGAGCAGTACTTC	CASRSGGQGSGEQYF
TRBJ1-2	-	TRBV30	many	TGTGCCTGGAGTGGCACGGGTGAGGGTACCTATGGCTACACCTTC	CAWSGTGEGTYGYTF
TRBJ2-7	-	TRBV11-2	many	TGTGCCAGCAGCTTAGTAAGGTACGAGCAGTACTTC	CASSLVRYEQYF
TRBJ1-1	-	TRBV29-1	many	TGCAGCGTTGATAGAGGAGAGCCCGTTGAAGCTTTCTTT	CSVDRGEPVEAFF
TRBJ1-1	-	TRBV30	many	TGTGCCTGGAGTACCGACCCGAACACTGAAGCTTTCTTT	CAWSTDPNTEAFF
TRBJ1-1	-	TRBV2	many	TGTGCCAGCACCAAAAGGGGGAACACTGAAGCTTTCTTT	CASTKRGNTEAFF
TRBJ1-2	TRBD1	TRBV10-3	-	TGTGCCATCACTGAACTCCCAGGGACAGAGGGTGGCTACACCTTC	CAITELPGTEGGYTF